Below, 32 T cell receptor beta chains from the same sample are listed, as sequenced in a study of T cell responses to AZD1222 COVID-19 vaccine. Produced via immunoSEQ multiplex PCR; TCRdb's table is partial and in-frame only. The table records 150,000 to 200,000 clones, about 90% of them present only once. This material consisted of peripheral blood, taken 28 days after the second AZD1222 dose. These receptors came from an adult who received the AZD1222 COVID-19 vaccine.

This clone was picked up one time. The chain recombines TRBV7-2 with TRBJ2-7; D uncertain. In germline, CDR1 is SGHTA, CDR2 FQGNSA. This CDR3 spans 15 amino acids. The V end was cut by 0 bases, the J end by 5 bases, with 14 bases between. The CDR3 DNA reads as TGTGCCAGCAGCTTAGCCAGCACCAATTCCAACGAGCAGTACTTC. It encodes CASSLASTNSNEQYF.

This clone was seen a single time. The chain uses TRBV6-5 and TRBJ2-1, with 10 bases that match TRBD2. V trimming: 0 bases; J trimming: 15 bases; junction bases outside the gene matches: 8. Per the germline V gene, CDR1 is MNHEY and CDR2 is SVGAGI. CDR3 length: 14 residues. CDR3 coding DNA: TGTGCCAGCAGTTACTCGCGACTAGCGGGTGAGAGGTTCTTC. Protein product: CASSYSRLAGERFF.

The chain is built from TRBV2 and TRBJ1-3, with unresolved D. The CDR3 is 15 amino acids. Trimming shortened V by 3 bases and J by 0 bases, and 9 bases separated the two germline ends. Per germline, CDR1 SNHLY and CDR2 FYNNEI. The CDR3 DNA reads as TGTGCCAGCAGTGACGACGGGCACTCTGGAAACACCATATATTTT. This translates into CASSDDGHSGNTIYF.

The gene calls are TRBV24-1 and TRBJ2-2, with D tentatively TRBD2 (6 bases). This CDR3 comprises 14 residues. Trimming removed 3 bases at V and 6 bases at J, with 10 bases between. In germline, CDR1 is KGHDR, CDR2 SFDVKD. The CDR3 protein is CATSDPGGPGELFF. CDR3 in DNA: TGTGCCACCAGTGATCCCGGGGGTCCCGGGGAGCTGTTTTTT.

The rearrangement links TRBV28 to TRBJ1-6, with TRBD1 identical over 8 bases. Germline CDR1 is MDHEN and CDR2 is SYDVKM. The CDR3 is 16 amino acids. Germline trimming cut 7 bases from V and 4 bases from J; bases unmatched to any gene: 9. The CDR3 DNA reads TGTGCCAGCAACCAAAACCGGGACAGGTATAATTCACCCCTCCACTTT. Translated: CASNQNRDRYNSPLHF.

The rearrangement joins TRBV27 to TRBJ2-1, with D unresolved. The CDR3 totals 13 residues. CDR1 and CDR2 (germline): MNHEY, SMNVEV (reference sequence). Trimming cost V 9 bases and J 4 bases, with 13 bases left between them. The CDR3 nucleotides are TGTGCCAGTTCCACCGGAGCATACAATGAGCAGTTCTTC. Protein: CASSTGAYNEQFF.

The chain carries TRBV5-4 and TRBJ2-5; D not certain. The CDR3 is made up of 13 amino acids. The V gene lost 3 bases and the J gene lost 5 bases, with 11 bases spanning the gap. Looked up from germline, CDR1 is SGHNT and CDR2 is YYREEE (reference sequence). For the CDR3, the DNA is TGTGCCAGCAGCTCCCCCCTGCGGGAGACCCAGTACTTC. This sequence encodes CASSSPLRETQYF.

V is TRBV2 and J is TRBJ1-6; 8 bases fit TRBD1. Germline V gene lookup returns CDR1 SNHLY and CDR2 FYNNEI. The CDR3 sequence is 16 residues long. With 2 bases clipped from V and 3 bases from J, the junction kept 3 bases outside the gene matches. The CDR3 sequence: CASSETGGSYNSPLHF. The CDR3 DNA reads TGTGCCAGCAGTGAAACAGGGGGGAGCTATAATTCACCCCTCCACTTT.

This chain joins TRBV7-3 and TRBJ1-5; tentatively, D is TRBD1 (6 bases). V was cut by 5 bases and J by 3 bases, with 14 bases left in between. This CDR3 region has 15 residues. Per germline, CDR1 SGHTA and CDR2 FQGTGA. The CDR3 DNA reads as TGTGCCAGCAGCCGAGGACAGTCCTACAATCAGCCCCAGCATTTT. This encodes CASSRGQSYNQPQHF.

V is TRBV29-1 and J is TRBJ2-7, with a weak D call TRBD2 (6 bases). V lost 4 bases, J lost 7 bases, and 20 bases lay in between. This CDR3 has 14 amino acids. The V gene's germline CDR1 is SQVTM and CDR2 ANQGSEA. This CDR3 is CSVVLRAGRLEQYF. The CDR3 nucleotides read TGCAGCGTTGTACTTAGGGCGGGGCGGCTTGAGCAGTACTTC.

The chain employs TRBV7-2 and TRBJ2-6, with a possible D match to TRBD1 (6 bases). With 4 bases removed from V and 4 bases from J, the gap between germline ends came to 20 bases. The CDR3 totals 18 residues. CDR1 is SGHTA and CDR2 is FQGNSA in the germline V gene. This CDR3 is CASSYRTASGWGANVLTF. As DNA, the CDR3 is TGTGCCAGCAGCTACAGGACAGCTTCCGGTTGGGGGGCCAACGTCCTGACTTTC.

For the CDR3, the DNA is TGTGCCAGCAGCCTAACAACGCGGCAGGGAGTCGGTGGCTACACCTTC. Translated: CASSLTTRQGVGGYTF. The chain combines TRBV2 with TRBJ1-2, with D perhaps matching TRBD1 (5 bases). V was trimmed by 6 bases and J by 7 bases, leaving 24 bases between them. This CDR3 region has 16 residues. The germline V gene encodes CDR1 SNHLY and CDR2 FYNNEI.

The V and J genes are TRBV19 and TRBJ1-5, with TRBD1 as a possible D gene (5 bases). The germline CDR1 and CDR2 sequences are LNHDA and SQIVND (reference sequence). V lost 5 bases to trimming and J lost 0 bases, with 17 bases between them. There are 17 residues in the CDR3. This chain's CDR3 is CASSPGLRAYSNQPQHF. CDR3 coding DNA: TGTGCCAGTAGTCCGGGCCTCAGGGCGTATAGCAATCAGCCCCAGCATTTT.

The CDR3 spells CASSKQGSNEKLFF. Written as DNA, the CDR3 is TGTGCCAGCAGCAAACAGGGATCTAATGAAAAACTGTTTTTT. This chain uses TRBV2 with TRBJ1-4, with D possibly TRBD1 on 6 matching bases. CDR1 is SNHLY and CDR2 is FYNNEI in the germline V gene. The V end was cut by 6 bases, the J end by 3 bases, with 11 bases between. The CDR3 extends over 14 amino acids.

This clone was recorded once. The V gene is TRBV12-3 or TRBV12-4, the J gene TRBJ1-1; 8 positions match TRBD1. V was pared by 6 bases and J by 10 bases, with 4 bases of the junction left unmatched. This CDR3 has 11 residues. CDR3 sequence (DNA): TGTGCCAGCAGCAAGGACAGGGTAGCTTTCTTT. As protein: CASSKDRVAFF.

The chain is built from TRBV19 and TRBJ1-4, with D unclear. The V gene lost 3 bases and the J gene lost 4 bases, with 3 bases spanning the gap. This CDR3 comprises 12 residues. In germline, CDR1 is LNHDA, CDR2 SQIVND (reference sequence). CDR3 coding DNA: TGTGCCAGTAGTATCCATAATGAAAAACTGTTTTTT. As protein: CASSIHNEKLFF.

The rearrangement links TRBV19 to TRBJ1-5; 9 nucleotides agree with TRBD1. In germline, CDR1 is LNHDA, CDR2 SQIVND (reference sequence). The CDR3 loop spans 20 amino acids. V gave up 7 bases and J gave up 0 bases; unmatched junction bases: 19. This CDR3 is CASTSNFDRGGIYSNQPQHF. CDR3 bases: TGTGCCAGTACCTCGAACTTTGACAGGGGGGGGATTTATAGCAATCAGCCCCAGCATTTT.

This clone was seen a few times. The chain uses TRBV19 and TRBJ1-2; TRBD1 agrees at 9 bases. V lost 10 bases to trimming and J lost 0 bases; unmatched junction nucleotides: 12. This CDR3 contains 16 residues. Looked up from germline, CDR1 is LNHDA and CDR2 is SQIVND (reference sequence). As DNA, the CDR3 is TGTGCCACTCAACAGGGGGCGGCCCCGACTAACTATGGCTACACCTTC. Translated: CATQQGAAPTNYGYTF. The full variable domain, with the rest looked up from reference TRBV19 and TRBJ1-2, is DGGITQSPKYLFRKEGQNVTLSCEQNLNHDAMYWYRQDPGQGLRLIYYSQIVNDFQKGDIAEGYSVSREKKESFPLTVTSAQKNPTAFYLCATQQGAAPTNYGYTFGSGTRLTVV.

V is TRBV6-1 and J is TRBJ2-7; TRBD1 aligns across 8 bases. This CDR3 contains 14 residues. Germline V gene sequence: CDR1 MNHNS, CDR2 SASEGT. V lost 1 base and J lost 7; bases outside the gene matches: 6. For the CDR3, the DNA is TGTGCCAGCAGTGAAGGGCAGGGGGCGGATGAGCAGTACTTC. Amino acid sequence: CASSEGQGADEQYF.

This rearrangement joins TRBV2 to TRBJ2-4, with 7 bases identical to TRBD1. Germline V gene data show CDR1 as SNHLY and CDR2 as FYNNEI. The CDR3 contains 15 residues. The V segment lost 8 bases and the J segment 2 bases; nucleotides outside the gene matches: 9. The DNA for the CDR3 is TGTGCCAGCGTAATTCAGGGGGTGACCAAAAACATTCAGTACTTC. Translating it yields CASVIQGVTKNIQYF.

The rearrangement uses TRBV30 and TRBJ1-6, with a possible D match to TRBD1 (5 bases). This CDR3 has 15 amino acids. V was pared by 5 bases and J by 6 bases, with 17 bases between. Germline CDR1 GTSNPN, CDR2 SVGIG (reference sequence). CDR3 protein: CAWGNGGVPNSPLHF. The CDR3 DNA reads TGTGCCTGGGGCAACGGGGGTGTACCTAATTCACCCCTCCACTTT.

The chain couples TRBV19 to TRBJ2-2; weak D call: TRBD2 (5 bases). V was clipped by 5 bases and J by 0 bases, with 13 bases between them. Germline values: CDR1 LNHDA, CDR2 SQIVND (reference sequence). The CDR3 is 16 amino acids. The CDR3 region has the DNA TGTGCCAGTAGTCCTGGAGGCCAAACGAACACCGGGGAGCTGTTTTTT. Its translation is CASSPGGQTNTGELFF.

The chain carries TRBV29-1 and TRBJ1-2; 9 bases are shared with TRBD1. The length of the CDR3 is 13 residues. V lost 4 bases to trimming and J lost 7 bases; unmatched junction nucleotides: 7. CDR1 SQVTM and CDR2 ANQGSEA come from the germline V gene. As DNA, the CDR3 is TGCAGCGTTGGACAGGGGGAATTTGCTGGCTACACCTTC. As protein: CSVGQGEFAGYTF.

The rearrangement uses TRBV19 and TRBJ2-7; TRBD1 is a possible D gene (5 bases). Trimming shortened V by 3 bases and J by 0 bases, and 9 bases separated the two germline ends. This CDR3 spans 14 amino acids. The germline CDR1 and CDR2 sequences are LNHDA and SQIVND (reference sequence). The CDR3 DNA sequence: TGTGCCAGTAGTATGGCCAGGGACTCCTACGAGCAGTACTTC. Residues: CASSMARDSYEQYF.

The chain carries TRBV6-5 and TRBJ2-6, with D unclear. CDR3 length: 15 residues. The germline V and J ends were trimmed by 6 bases and 0 bases, with 9 bases remaining between them. Germline V lookup: CDR1 MNHEY, CDR2 SVGAGI. The CDR3 DNA reads as TGTGCCAGCAGCCCAACTTCCTCTGGGGCCAACGTCCTGACTTTC. Translation: CASSPTSSGANVLTF.

This chain joins TRBV7-9 and TRBJ1-2; D unresolved. The V and J ends lost 2 bases and 0 bases respectively, with 16 bases between them. CDR1 is SEHNR and CDR2 is FQNEAQ in the germline V gene (reference sequence). This CDR3 contains 17 residues. This CDR3 is CASSLISQELANYGYTF. CDR3 nucleotides: TGTGCCAGCAGCTTAATCTCCCAGGAACTAGCTAACTATGGCTACACCTTC.

The chain carries TRBV19 and TRBJ2-1, with D unclear. The CDR3 covers 16 residues. CDR1 is LNHDA, CDR2 SQIVND, per germline (reference sequence). V lost 1 base to trimming and J lost 0 bases, with 10 bases between them. The CDR3 spells CASSIGGLSSYNEQFF. CDR3 coding DNA: TGTGCCAGTAGTATAGGCGGCCTGAGCTCCTACAATGAGCAGTTCTTC.

CDR3 region: CASSERDRVEFF. The DNA of the CDR3 is TGTGCCAGCAGTGAAAGGGACAGGGTCGAGTTCTTC. This rearrangement joins TRBV2 to TRBJ2-1; 9 bases line up with TRBD1. CDR1 and CDR2 (germline): SNHLY, FYNNEI. V gave up 2 bases and J gave up 14 bases; unmatched junction bases: 4. This CDR3 is 12 amino acids long.

The rearrangement links TRBV9 to TRBJ2-5, with 7 nucleotides matching TRBD1. V lost 0 bases to trimming and J lost 3 bases; unmatched junction nucleotides: 2. The CDR3 runs to 14 residues. Germline-derived CDR1 and CDR2 are SGDLS and YYNGEE. DNA for the CDR3: TGTGCCAGCAGCGTAGGAGGGGGCAAAGAGACCCAGTACTTC. Encoded protein: CASSVGGGKETQYF.

This chain links TRBV24-1 with TRBJ1-3; D is perhaps TRBD1 (6 bases). The CDR3 totals 14 residues. Between the trimmed V and J ends, which lost 4 bases and 4 bases, there was a span of 10 bases. Germline CDR1 reads KGHDR; CDR2 reads SFDVKD. CDR3 nucleotide sequence: TGTGCCACCAGTGACGCAGGGGCCGGAAACACCATATATTTT. This gives the protein CATSDAGAGNTIYF.

This clone has just one count. This chain links TRBV12-3 or TRBV12-4 with TRBJ1-2; perhaps TRBD1 as D (6 bases). The CDR3 sequence is 13 residues long. The V and J ends lost 3 bases and 7 bases respectively, with 12 bases between them. The CDR3 nucleotides are TGTGCCAGCAGTTTCGCGGGGGCCGGTGGCTACACCTTC. Its protein product is CASSFAGAGGYTF.

The chain uses TRBV10-1 and TRBJ1-6, with 7 positions matching TRBD1. The length of the CDR3 is 16 residues. V shed 7 bases, J shed 0 bases, and the junction held 6 bases outside the gene matches. Germline CDR1 WNHNN, CDR2 SYGVQD (reference sequence). CDR3 residues: CASKGTESSYNSPLHF. CDR3 DNA sequence: TGCGCCAGCAAAGGGACAGAGAGCTCCTATAATTCACCCCTCCACTTT.